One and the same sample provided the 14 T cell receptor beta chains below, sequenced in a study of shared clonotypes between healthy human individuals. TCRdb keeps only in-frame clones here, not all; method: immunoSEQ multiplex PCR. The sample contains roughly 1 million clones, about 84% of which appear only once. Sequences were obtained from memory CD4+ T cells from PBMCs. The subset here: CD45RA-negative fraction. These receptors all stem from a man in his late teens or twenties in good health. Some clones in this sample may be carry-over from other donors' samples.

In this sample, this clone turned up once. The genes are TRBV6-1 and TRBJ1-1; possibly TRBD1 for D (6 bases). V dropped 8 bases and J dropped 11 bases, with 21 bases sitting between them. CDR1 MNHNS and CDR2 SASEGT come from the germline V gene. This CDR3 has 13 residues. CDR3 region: CASPGQGSTGAFF. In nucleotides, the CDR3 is TGTGCCAGCCCCGGGCAGGGGAGCACGGGGGCTTTCTTT.

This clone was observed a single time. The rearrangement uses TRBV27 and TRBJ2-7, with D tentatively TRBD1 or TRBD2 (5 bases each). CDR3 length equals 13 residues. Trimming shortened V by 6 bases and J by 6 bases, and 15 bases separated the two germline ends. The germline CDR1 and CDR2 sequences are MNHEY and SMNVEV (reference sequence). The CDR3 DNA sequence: TGTGCCAGCAGGCAGGACTGGGGGAGCGAGCAGTACTTC. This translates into CASRQDWGSEQYF.

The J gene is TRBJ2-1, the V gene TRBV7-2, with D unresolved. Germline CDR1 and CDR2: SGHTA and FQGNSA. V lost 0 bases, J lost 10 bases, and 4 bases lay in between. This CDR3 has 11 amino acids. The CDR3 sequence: CASSLAVEQFF. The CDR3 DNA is TGTGCCAGCAGCTTAGCGGTGGAGCAGTTCTTC.

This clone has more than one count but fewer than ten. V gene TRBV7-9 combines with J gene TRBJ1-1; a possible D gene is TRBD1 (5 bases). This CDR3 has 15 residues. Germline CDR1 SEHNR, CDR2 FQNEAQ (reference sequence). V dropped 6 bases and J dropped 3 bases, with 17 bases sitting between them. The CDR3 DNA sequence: TGTGCCAGCAGATCCGGGGCCCCCGGAGACACTGAAGCTTTCTTT. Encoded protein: CASRSGAPGDTEAFF.

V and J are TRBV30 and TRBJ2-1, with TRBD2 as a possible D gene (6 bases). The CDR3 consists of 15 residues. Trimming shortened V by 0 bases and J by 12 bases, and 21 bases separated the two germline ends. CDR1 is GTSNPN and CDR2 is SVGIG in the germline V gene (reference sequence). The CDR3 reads CAWSVRGSGGVGQFF. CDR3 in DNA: TGTGCCTGGAGTGTACGGGGTAGCGGAGGGGTCGGGCAGTTCTTC.

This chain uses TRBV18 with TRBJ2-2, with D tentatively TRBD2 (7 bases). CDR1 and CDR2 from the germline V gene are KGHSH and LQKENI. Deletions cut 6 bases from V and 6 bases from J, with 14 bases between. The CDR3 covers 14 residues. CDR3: CASSLGGRSGELFF. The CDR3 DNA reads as TGTGCCAGCTCCCTCGGGGGGCGCTCCGGGGAGCTGTTTTTT.

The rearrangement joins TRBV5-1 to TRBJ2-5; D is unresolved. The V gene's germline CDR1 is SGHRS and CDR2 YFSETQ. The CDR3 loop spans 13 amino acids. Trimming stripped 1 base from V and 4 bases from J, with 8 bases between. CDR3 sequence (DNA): TGCGCCAGCAGCTTGTTTGGGCGAGAGACCCAGTACTTC. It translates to CASSLFGRETQYF.

The CDR3 DNA reads TGTGCCAGCAGCTTGATCTCCCAGCGGTACACAGATACGCAGTATTTT. It is translated as CASSLISQRYTDTQYF. The chain recombines TRBV5-4 with TRBJ2-3; a possible D gene is TRBD2 (5 bases). Germline V CDR1 and CDR2: SGHNT, YYREEE (reference sequence). The CDR3 spans 16 residues. V was cut by 1 base and J by 2 bases, with 14 bases left in between.

This CDR3 is CASSRDRDNSYEQYF. Here the CDR3 DNA reads TGCGCCAGCAGCCGGGACAGGGACAACTCCTACGAGCAGTACTTC. V is TRBV5-1 and J is TRBJ2-7; 9 nucleotides align to TRBD1. CDR1 and CDR2 (germline): SGHRS, YFSETQ. The junction had 5 bases not matched to a gene; V was cut back by 4 bases and J by 0 bases. The CDR3 length is 15 residues.

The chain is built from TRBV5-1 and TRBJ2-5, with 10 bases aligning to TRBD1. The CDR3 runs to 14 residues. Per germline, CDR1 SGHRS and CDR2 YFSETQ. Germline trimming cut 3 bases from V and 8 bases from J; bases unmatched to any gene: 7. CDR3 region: CASSSGQGPRTQYF. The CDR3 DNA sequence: TGCGCCAGCAGCTCGGGACAGGGGCCGCGTACCCAGTACTTC.

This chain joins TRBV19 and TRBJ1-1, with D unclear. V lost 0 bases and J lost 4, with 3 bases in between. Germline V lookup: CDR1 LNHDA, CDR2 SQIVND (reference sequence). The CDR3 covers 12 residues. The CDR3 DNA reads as TGTGCCAGTAGTATAGATCGCACTGAAGCTTTCTTT. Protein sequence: CASSIDRTEAFF. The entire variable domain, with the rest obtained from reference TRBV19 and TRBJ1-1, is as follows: DGGITQSPKYLFRKEGQNVTLSCEQNLNHDAMYWYRQDPGQGLRLIYYSQIVNDFQKGDIAEGYSVSREKKESFPLTVTSAQKNPTAFYLCASSIDRTEAFFGQGTRLTVV.

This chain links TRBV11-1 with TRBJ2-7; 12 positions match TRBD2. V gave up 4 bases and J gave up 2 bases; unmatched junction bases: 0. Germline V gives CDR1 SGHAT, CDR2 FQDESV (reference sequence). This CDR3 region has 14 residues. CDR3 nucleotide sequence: TGTGCCAGCAGCTGGACTAGCGGGACCTACGAGCAGTACTTC. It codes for CASSWTSGTYEQYF.

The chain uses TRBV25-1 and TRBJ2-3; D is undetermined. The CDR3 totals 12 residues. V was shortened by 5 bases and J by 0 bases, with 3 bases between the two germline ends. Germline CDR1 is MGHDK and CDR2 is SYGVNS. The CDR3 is CASSTSTDTQYF. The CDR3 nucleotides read TGTGCCAGCAGTACTAGCACAGATACGCAGTATTTT.

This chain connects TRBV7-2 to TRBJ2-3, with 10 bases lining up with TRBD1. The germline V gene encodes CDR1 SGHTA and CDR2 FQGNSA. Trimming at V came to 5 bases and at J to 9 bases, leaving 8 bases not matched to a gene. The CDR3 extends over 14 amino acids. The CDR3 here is CASSQRQGATTQYF. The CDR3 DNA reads TGTGCCAGCAGCCAAAGACAGGGGGCAACGACGCAGTATTTT.